The rows below give T cell receptor beta chains drawn from one sample of a study of cytomegalovirus exposure and HLA in healthy donors. The data were produced by immunoSEQ multiplex PCR, yet TCRdb's version contains in-frame clones alone and is incomplete. The sample consists of around 140,000 clones, just under 80% of them appearing once. Sequenced sample: PBMCs. The receptors here all came from a woman under 30 in good health and CMV-seronegative. CDR3s include the opening cysteine and the closing phenylalanine or tryptophan. Each record gives: V gene, J gene, D gene, clone size, CDR3 length, CDR3 protein, CDR3 DNA. D genes are given only for firm matches. The listing skips clone size in some rows; elsewhere it reads once, few, many or a size class.

v_call: TRBV5-1; j_call: TRBJ2-3; d_call: TRBD1; clone_size: NA; cdr3_length: 15; cdr3_aa: CASSFDRASKDTQYF; cdr3_nt: TGCGCCAGCAGCTTCGACAGGGCCTCTAAAGATACGCAGTATTTT
v_call: TRBV12-5; j_call: TRBJ1-2; d_call: NA; clone_size: few; cdr3_length: 13; cdr3_aa: CASDPEGLYGYTF; cdr3_nt: TGTGCTAGTGACCCTGAGGGACTCTATGGCTACACCTTC
v_call: TRBV5-1; j_call: TRBJ2-7; d_call: NA; clone_size: few; cdr3_length: 14; cdr3_aa: CASSLGPPLSEQYF; cdr3_nt: TGCGCCAGCAGCTTGGGGCCTCCCCTCAGCGAGCAGTACTTC
v_call: TRBV5-1; j_call: TRBJ1-1; d_call: NA; clone_size: NA; cdr3_length: 13; cdr3_aa: CASKLGMNTEAFF; cdr3_nt: TGCGCCAGCAAACTAGGAATGAACACTGAAGCTTTCTTT
v_call: TRBV27; j_call: TRBJ1-3; d_call: TRBD1; clone_size: few; cdr3_length: 15; cdr3_aa: CASSREGGRGNTIYF; cdr3_nt: TGTGCCAGCAGTCGTGAAGGGGGCCGTGGAAACACCATATATTTT
v_call: TRBV2; j_call: TRBJ1-1; d_call: NA; clone_size: NA; cdr3_length: 15; cdr3_aa: CASSAPGGGITEAFF; cdr3_nt: TGTGCCAGCAGTGCACCGGGGGGTGGAATCACTGAAGCTTTCTTT
v_call: TRBV18; j_call: TRBJ1-4; d_call: NA; clone_size: NA; cdr3_length: 16; cdr3_aa: CASSPGGRGREEKLFF; cdr3_nt: TGTGCCAGCTCACCGGGGGGGCGGGGCCGAGAAGAAAAACTGTTTTTT
v_call: TRBV6-1; j_call: TRBJ2-5; d_call: TRBD1; clone_size: NA; cdr3_length: 13; cdr3_aa: CATSDRVRMAQYF; cdr3_nt: TGTGCCACCTCTGACAGGGTCCGAATGGCCCAGTACTTC
v_call: TRBV4-1; j_call: TRBJ1-1; d_call: NA; clone_size: few; cdr3_length: 14; cdr3_aa: CASSPREGGTEAFF; cdr3_nt: TGCGCCAGCAGCCCTCGGGAGGGCGGGACTGAAGCTTTCTTT
v_call: TRBV7-9; j_call: TRBJ2-5; d_call: TRBD2; clone_size: NA; cdr3_length: 16; cdr3_aa: CASSSRGGRDVQTQYF; cdr3_nt: TGTGCCAGCAGCTCTCGCGGCGGGAGAGACGTACAGACCCAGTACTTC
v_call: TRBV5-1; j_call: TRBJ2-1; d_call: TRBD2; clone_size: NA; cdr3_length: 16; cdr3_aa: CASSRSASGFYNEQFF; cdr3_nt: TGCGCCAGCAGCCGCTCTGCTAGCGGGTTCTACAATGAGCAGTTCTTC
v_call: TRBV30; j_call: TRBJ2-7; d_call: NA; clone_size: NA; cdr3_length: 11; cdr3_aa: CAWSGQNEQYF; cdr3_nt: TGTGCCTGGAGTGGTCAAAACGAGCAGTACTTC
v_call: TRBV21-1; j_call: TRBJ2-7; d_call: NA; clone_size: NA; cdr3_length: 12; cdr3_aa: CATPGQVYEQYF; cdr3_nt: TGTGCCACCCCGGGACAAGTCTACGAGCAGTACTTC
v_call: TRBV30; j_call: TRBJ2-4; d_call: TRBD2; clone_size: once; cdr3_length: 12; cdr3_aa: CAWSEGLDPKYF; cdr3_nt: TGTGCCTGGAGTGAAGGACTAGACCCAAAGTACTTC
v_call: TRBV4-1; j_call: TRBJ1-2; d_call: NA; clone_size: NA; cdr3_length: 14; cdr3_aa: CASSQEGAGGGYTF; cdr3_nt: TGCGCCAGCAGCCAAGAGGGAGCTGGGGGGGGCTACACCTTC
v_call: TRBV11-2; j_call: TRBJ2-3; d_call: TRBD1; clone_size: NA; cdr3_length: 15; cdr3_aa: CASRRQGTPTDTQYF; cdr3_nt: TGTGCCAGCAGGCGACAGGGGACTCCCACAGATACGCAGTATTTT
v_call: TRBV11-2; j_call: TRBJ1-2; d_call: NA; clone_size: NA; cdr3_length: 13; cdr3_aa: CASSMTSLNGYTF; cdr3_nt: TGTGCCAGCAGCATGACATCTTTGAATGGCTACACCTTC
v_call: TRBV27; j_call: TRBJ1-2; d_call: TRBD1; clone_size: few; cdr3_length: 16; cdr3_aa: CASSRNAGQGLGGYTF; cdr3_nt: TGTGCCAGCAGCAGAAATGCGGGACAGGGTCTCGGGGGCTACACCTTC
v_call: TRBV2; j_call: TRBJ2-1; d_call: NA; clone_size: NA; cdr3_length: 11; cdr3_aa: CASSEAPSQFF; cdr3_nt: TGTGCCAGCAGTGAGGCACCATCCCAGTTCTTC
v_call: TRBV5-5; j_call: TRBJ2-6; d_call: TRBD2; clone_size: NA; cdr3_length: 14; cdr3_aa: CASSAGAGANVLTF; cdr3_nt: TGTGCCAGCAGTGCGGGAGCGGGGGCCAACGTCCTGACTTTC
v_call: TRBV5-6; j_call: TRBJ1-1; d_call: TRBD1; clone_size: NA; cdr3_length: 15; cdr3_aa: CASSLMDRGHAEAFF; cdr3_nt: TGTGCCAGCAGCTTGATGGACAGGGGGCACGCTGAAGCTTTCTTT
v_call: TRBV6-1; j_call: TRBJ2-3; d_call: NA; clone_size: NA; cdr3_length: 13; cdr3_aa: CASIWTGTDTQYF; cdr3_nt: TGTGCCAGCATCTGGACAGGCACAGATACGCAGTATTTT
v_call: TRBV7-9; j_call: TRBJ2-1; d_call: TRBD2; clone_size: NA; cdr3_length: 15; cdr3_aa: CASGLALSSYNEQFF; cdr3_nt: TGTGCCAGTGGACTAGCGCTAAGCTCCTACAATGAGCAGTTCTTC
v_call: TRBV5-1; j_call: TRBJ1-3; d_call: TRBD1; clone_size: NA; cdr3_length: 16; cdr3_aa: CASSAGQGTGGNTIYF; cdr3_nt: TGCGCCAGCAGCGCAGGACAGGGAACTGGAGGAAACACCATATATTTT
v_call: TRBV18; j_call: TRBJ2-2; d_call: NA; clone_size: NA; cdr3_length: 12; cdr3_aa: CASSPRYGELFF; cdr3_nt: TGTGCCAGCTCACCACGTTACGGGGAGCTGTTTTTT
v_call: TRBV7-7; j_call: TRBJ2-4; d_call: NA; clone_size: NA; cdr3_length: 10; cdr3_aa: CASSLAGEYF; cdr3_nt: TGTGCCAGCAGCTTAGCGGGAGAGTACTTC
v_call: TRBV25-1; j_call: TRBJ2-7; d_call: NA; clone_size: NA; cdr3_length: 13; cdr3_aa: CASSESGSLEQYF; cdr3_nt: TGTGCCAGCAGTGAATCTGGTAGTCTCGAGCAGTACTTC
v_call: TRBV30; j_call: TRBJ2-5; d_call: NA; clone_size: NA; cdr3_length: 15; cdr3_aa: CAWSVTGVTAETQYF; cdr3_nt: TGTGCCTGGAGTGTCACGGGGGTAACGGCAGAGACCCAGTACTTC
v_call: TRBV6-1; j_call: TRBJ1-4; d_call: NA; clone_size: few; cdr3_length: 16; cdr3_aa: CASSEQATGFNEKLFF; cdr3_nt: TGTGCCAGCAGTGAGCAGGCCACAGGGTTTAATGAAAAACTGTTTTTT
v_call: TRBV30; j_call: TRBJ2-6; d_call: NA; clone_size: NA; cdr3_length: 21; cdr3_aa: CAWSVLRQFNFRKTGANVLTF; cdr3_nt: TGTGCCTGGAGTGTACTGAGACAGTTTAATTTCCGTAAAACTGGGGCCAACGTCCTGACTTTC
v_call: TRBV7-6; j_call: TRBJ2-5; d_call: TRBD2; clone_size: NA; cdr3_length: 18; cdr3_aa: CASSLASLTSGDQETQYF; cdr3_nt: TGTGCCAGCAGCTTAGCGAGCTTGACTAGCGGAGACCAAGAGACCCAGTACTTC
v_call: TRBV29-1; j_call: TRBJ2-7; d_call: NA; clone_size: NA; cdr3_length: 11; cdr3_aa: CSGGGLNEQYF; cdr3_nt: TGCAGCGGAGGGGGTCTGAACGAGCAGTACTTC
v_call: TRBV5-6; j_call: TRBJ1-2; d_call: NA; clone_size: NA; cdr3_length: 13; cdr3_aa: CASSLWGVGGYTF; cdr3_nt: TGTGCCAGCAGCTTGTGGGGGGTAGGCGGCTACACCTTC
v_call: TRBV27; j_call: TRBJ1-2; d_call: TRBD1; clone_size: NA; cdr3_length: 16; cdr3_aa: CASSTGTGSSKNGYTF; cdr3_nt: TGTGCCAGCAGTACCGGGACAGGGTCCTCGAAAAATGGCTACACCTTC
v_call: TRBV6-5; j_call: TRBJ1-1; d_call: NA; clone_size: NA; cdr3_length: 15; cdr3_aa: CASSYYSGSRTEAFF; cdr3_nt: TGTGCCAGCAGTTACTATAGCGGCAGCCGCACTGAAGCTTTCTTT
v_call: TRBV30; j_call: TRBJ2-7; d_call: NA; clone_size: few; cdr3_length: 13; cdr3_aa: CAWNLPVSYEQYF; cdr3_nt: TGTGCCTGGAACCTCCCAGTCTCCTACGAGCAGTACTTC
v_call: TRBV19; j_call: TRBJ2-3; d_call: NA; clone_size: NA; cdr3_length: 13; cdr3_aa: CASSPGYTDTQYF; cdr3_nt: TGTGCCAGTAGTCCAGGCTACACAGATACGCAGTATTTT
v_call: TRBV30; j_call: TRBJ1-1; d_call: NA; clone_size: NA; cdr3_length: 17; cdr3_aa: CAWSDWRASTSNTEAFF; cdr3_nt: TGTGCCTGGAGTGACTGGAGGGCTTCTACTTCGAACACTGAAGCTTTCTTT
v_call: TRBV27; j_call: TRBJ2-3; d_call: TRBD2; clone_size: NA; cdr3_length: 20; cdr3_aa: CASSFLRPGLAGGPTDTQYF; cdr3_nt: TGTGCCAGCAGTTTCTTACGGCCGGGACTAGCGGGAGGGCCTACAGATACGCAGTATTTT
v_call: TRBV10-3; j_call: TRBJ2-7; d_call: TRBD2; clone_size: NA; cdr3_length: 15; cdr3_aa: CAIKAPSSGGYEQYF; cdr3_nt: TGTGCCATCAAGGCCCCCTCCAGCGGGGGCTACGAGCAGTACTTC
v_call: TRBV29-1; j_call: TRBJ1-2; d_call: TRBD1; clone_size: NA; cdr3_length: 14; cdr3_aa: CSVELDRASRGYTF; cdr3_nt: TGCAGCGTTGAGCTCGACAGGGCTAGTCGTGGCTACACCTTC
v_call: TRBV5-1; j_call: TRBJ2-7; d_call: TRBD2; clone_size: NA; cdr3_length: 14; cdr3_aa: CASSSPGLLYEQYF; cdr3_nt: TGCGCCAGCAGCTCACCGGGACTACTCTACGAGCAGTACTTC
v_call: TRBV28; j_call: TRBJ2-5; d_call: NA; clone_size: NA; cdr3_length: 15; cdr3_aa: CASSLLSGEVETQYF; cdr3_nt: TGTGCCAGCAGTTTATTGTCGGGAGAGGTGGAGACCCAGTACTTC
v_call: TRBV25-1; j_call: TRBJ2-5; d_call: TRBD1; clone_size: few; cdr3_length: 14; cdr3_aa: CASSVTGDGETQYF; cdr3_nt: TGTGCCAGCAGTGTGACAGGGGATGGAGAGACCCAGTACTTC
v_call: TRBV19; j_call: TRBJ1-4; d_call: NA; clone_size: NA; cdr3_length: 18; cdr3_aa: CASSIQQTQRGTNEKLFF; cdr3_nt: TGTGCCAGTAGTATCCAACAGACCCAGCGCGGGACTAATGAAAAACTGTTTTTT
v_call: TRBV19; j_call: TRBJ1-4; d_call: NA; clone_size: NA; cdr3_length: 15; cdr3_aa: CASSVSRGPNEKLFF; cdr3_nt: TGTGCCAGTAGTGTATCCAGGGGACCTAATGAAAAACTGTTTTTT
v_call: TRBV7-6; j_call: TRBJ1-6; d_call: NA; clone_size: NA; cdr3_length: 13; cdr3_aa: CASSLGSGSPLHF; cdr3_nt: TGTGCCAGCAGCTTAGGGTCGGGTTCACCCCTCCACTTT
v_call: TRBV7-9; j_call: TRBJ1-4; d_call: NA; clone_size: NA; cdr3_length: 17; cdr3_aa: CASSPGAGEMPNEKLFF; cdr3_nt: TGTGCCAGCAGCCCCGGGGCGGGGGAAATGCCTAATGAAAAACTGTTTTTT
v_call: TRBV4-1; j_call: TRBJ1-1; d_call: NA; clone_size: NA; cdr3_length: 16; cdr3_aa: CASRIETGIMNTEAFF; cdr3_nt: TGCGCCAGCCGAATTGAGACGGGTATCATGAACACTGAAGCTTTCTTT
v_call: TRBV12-2; j_call: TRBJ2-5; d_call: NA; clone_size: NA; cdr3_length: 19; cdr3_aa: CASRLAPPSWTADQETQYF; cdr3_nt: TGTGCAAGTCGCTTAGCGCCTCCTTCTTGGACAGCGGATCAAGAGACCCAGTACTTC
v_call: TRBV11-2; j_call: TRBJ1-2; d_call: TRBD1; clone_size: NA; cdr3_length: 14; cdr3_aa: CASSNRGQNYGYTF; cdr3_nt: TGTGCCAGCAGCAACCGGGGACAGAACTATGGCTACACCTTC
v_call: TRBV6-4; j_call: TRBJ1-1; d_call: NA; clone_size: NA; cdr3_length: 13; cdr3_aa: CASSQQVSTEAFF; cdr3_nt: TGTGCCAGCAGTCAACAGGTTTCCACTGAAGCTTTCTTT
v_call: TRBV4-1; j_call: TRBJ1-5; d_call: TRBD1; clone_size: NA; cdr3_length: 15; cdr3_aa: CASSPAGTVNQPQHF; cdr3_nt: TGCGCCAGCAGCCCCGCCGGGACAGTCAATCAGCCCCAGCATTTT
v_call: TRBV7-9; j_call: TRBJ2-7; d_call: TRBD2; clone_size: NA; cdr3_length: 16; cdr3_aa: CASSLPTSGRAGVQYF; cdr3_nt: TGTGCCAGCAGCTTACCTACTAGCGGGAGGGCCGGAGTGCAGTACTTC